The 6 T cell receptor beta chains below were found in one sample sequenced in a study of blood T cell repertoires in COVID-19. Here immunoSEQ multiplex PCR was the method, and the copy in TCRdb shows in-frame clones only, minus some. The sample carries about 150,000 clones, about 87% recorded once. Source material: peripheral blood. The receptors were gathered from a man aged 55 to 70 with COVID-19, enrolled during active disease.

The chain recombines TRBV28 with TRBJ1-4, with 7 nucleotides matching TRBD1. Trimming took 7 bases from V and 4 from J; bases not matched to a gene: 6. CDR3 length: 14 residues. Germline V gene data show CDR1 as MDHEN and CDR2 as SYDVKM. DNA of the CDR3: TGTGCCAGCAAGGGGGCAGGTGATAATGAAAAACTGTTTTTT. Translation gives CASKGAGDNEKLFF.

The CDR3 region is CATSDNNLYEQYF. The CDR3 coding sequence is TGTGCCACCAGTGATAATAATTTATACGAGCAGTACTTC. The chain combines TRBV24-1 with TRBJ2-7, with no clear D. V lost 3 bases and J 4 bases, leaving 9 bases between the germline ends. This CDR3 comprises 13 residues. Germline V gene lookup returns CDR1 KGHDR and CDR2 SFDVKD.

The V gene is TRBV10-3, the J gene TRBJ2-7, with D possibly TRBD1 on 5 matching bases. The germline V gene encodes CDR1 ENHRY and CDR2 SYGVKD. The germline V and J ends were trimmed by 8 bases and 0 bases, with 8 bases remaining between them. The CDR3 is 12 residues long. CDR3 region: CAISDSSYEQYF. CDR3 coding DNA: TGTGCCATCTCCGACAGCTCCTACGAGCAGTACTTC.

The V gene is TRBV4-3, the J gene TRBJ1-2, with no clear D. V was cut by 0 bases and J by 5 bases, with 10 bases left in between. The germline V gene has CDR1 LGHNA and CDR2 YSLEER. The CDR3 sequence is 14 residues long. The CDR3 DNA is TGCGCCAGCAGCCAAGATATAGAACCTTATGGCTACACCTTC. This codes for CASSQDIEPYGYTF.

This clone was counted once. The CDR3 DNA reads TGTGCTAGTGGTTTGGGGACAGGCTATGGCTACACCTTC. This gives the protein CASGLGTGYGYTF. This chain uses TRBV12-5 with TRBJ1-2, with 7 bases lining up with TRBD1. The CDR3 extends over 13 amino acids. Germline CDR1 is LGHNT and CDR2 is FRNRAP. With 1 base clipped from V and 4 bases from J, the junction kept 0 bases outside the gene matches. The full variable domain, rest sourced from reference TRBV12-5 and TRBJ1-2, is DARVTQTPRHKVTEMGQEVTMRCQPILGHNTVFWYRQTMMQGLELLAYFRNRAPLDDSGMPKDRFSAEMPDATLATLKIQPSEPRDSAVYFCASGLGTGYGYTFGSGTRLTVV.

The J gene is TRBJ1-1, the V gene TRBV28; D remains ambiguous. Germline CDR1 is MDHEN and CDR2 is SYDVKM. V lost 5 bases to trimming and J lost 1 base, with 11 bases between them. CDR3 length equals 14 residues. The CDR3 loop reads CASSLRRRNTEAFF. The CDR3, as DNA: TGTGCCAGCAGTCTCAGACGGAGGAACACTGAAGCTTTCTTT.